The 10 T cell receptor beta chains below were found in one sample sequenced in a study of T cells after yellow fever vaccination. One entry per CDR3 protein results from TCRdb running MiXCR on the 5' RACE reads. This sample has some 560,000 distinct CDR3 sequences, with approximately 21% found just once. Source: PBMCs, taken 15 days after the yellow fever booster vaccination. The receptors here all came from a man aged 30-40 years who received the YFV17D yellow fever vaccine.

This clonotype has a handful of counts. The chain recombines TRBV7-8 with TRBJ2-5, with a possible D match to TRBD2 (5 bases). The CDR3 sequence is 16 residues long. Trimming stripped 3 bases from V and 0 bases from J, with 14 bases between. The germline V gene encodes CDR1 SGHVS and CDR2 FQNEAQ. The CDR3 DNA sequence: TGTGCCAGCAGCTTGGGCGGGTACGCTTACCAAGAGACCCAGTACTTC. This translates into CASSLGGYAYQETQYF.

The chain is built from TRBV15 and TRBJ2-5, with no clear D. The length of the CDR3 is 15 residues. The ends were cut back, 0 bases at V and 1 base at J, with 9 bases in the middle. From germline, CDR1 is LNHNV and CDR2 YYDKDF (reference sequence). DNA for the CDR3: TGTGCCACCAGCAGAGATTTCAGTCGCCAAGAGACCCAGTACTTC. Translated: CATSRDFSRQETQYF.

This clonotype was found a few times. This chain joins TRBV5-1 and TRBJ2-7, with TRBD1 identical over 10 bases. Germline loops: CDR1 SGHRS, CDR2 YFSETQ. The CDR3 is 17 residues long. V trimming: 4 bases; J trimming: 3 bases; junction bases outside the gene matches: 13. The chain's CDR3 is CASSLTLRTGGLYEQYF. The CDR3 nucleotides read TGCGCCAGCAGCCTGACGCTCAGGACAGGGGGACTCTACGAGCAGTACTTC.

The chain links TRBV29-1 to TRBJ2-7; 13 bases agree with TRBD2. This CDR3 has 15 residues. With 6 bases clipped from V and 0 bases from J, the junction kept 5 bases outside the gene matches. The germline CDR1 and CDR2 sequences are SQVTM and ANQGSEA. The CDR3 reads CSVRLAGGPSYEQYF. DNA of the CDR3: TGCAGCGTCCGACTAGCGGGAGGCCCCTCCTACGAGCAGTACTTC.

This clonotype was detected a few times. The V gene is TRBV6-2 or TRBV6-3, the J gene TRBJ2-3, with 10 bases matching TRBD2. The CDR3 loop spans 18 amino acids. Germline V gene lookup returns CDR1 MNHEY and CDR2 SVGEGT. The V and J ends lost 6 bases and 5 bases, in that order; junction bases with no gene match: 17. CDR3 DNA: TGTGCCAGCAGACTCGCCTACGGACCCCTAGCGGGGGTAGATACGCAGTATTTT. Protein product: CASRLAYGPLAGVDTQYF.

This clonotype showed up just a few times. The genes are TRBV5-6 and TRBJ2-1, with D possibly matching TRBD2 (6 bases). V lost 5 bases and J lost 4, with 13 bases in between. Germline lookup yields CDR1 SGHDT and CDR2 YYEEEE. The CDR3 contains 14 residues. For the CDR3, the DNA is TGTGCCAGCAGAGACGGGAGTCCTTACAATGAGCAGTTCTTC. Translation: CASRDGSPYNEQFF.

This clonotype showed up just a few times. The rearrangement uses TRBV18 and TRBJ2-7; 7 bases are shared with TRBD2. The CDR3 is made up of 15 amino acids. In germline, CDR1 is KGHSH, CDR2 LQKENI. J lost 0 bases, V lost 4 bases, and 6 bases had no gene match. The CDR3 DNA reads TGTGCCAGCTCACGAAGCGGGGAGAGCTCCTACGAGCAGTACTTC. It specifies CASSRSGESSYEQYF.

This clonotype was observed a handful of times. The J gene is TRBJ2-3, the V gene TRBV25-1; TRBD1 agrees at 9 bases. The CDR3 length is 17 residues. V gave up 8 bases and J gave up 2 bases; unmatched junction bases: 14. Germline assignment: CDR1 MGHDK and CDR2 SYGVNS. CDR3 sequence (DNA): TGTGCCAGCGTGGGTAGGGACGGGACAGGGTACACAGATACGCAGTATTTT. Encoded protein: CASVGRDGTGYTDTQYF.

This clonotype was counted many times. The CDR3 nucleotides are TGTGCCAGCTCGGGAGGAGAGACCCAGTACTTC. It is translated as CASSGGETQYF. The chain employs TRBV6-1 and TRBJ2-5; 7 bases line up with TRBD2. The V gene's germline CDR1 is MNHNS and CDR2 SASEGT. The CDR3 length is 11 residues. V trimming: 8 bases; J trimming: 4 bases; junction bases outside the gene matches: 1.

The V gene is TRBV12-3 or TRBV12-4, the J gene TRBJ2-7; TRBD2 aligns across 8 bases. V lost 3 bases and J lost 0; bases outside the gene matches: 4. The CDR3 runs 15 residues. The CDR3 coding sequence is TGTGCCAGCAGTTTTTTAGGGACTAGCTCCTACGAGCAGTACTTC. Translation: CASSFLGTSSYEQYF.